This T cell receptor beta chain was retrieved from a study of T cells in narcolepsy. CDR1 is MNHEY, CDR2 SVGAGI, per germline. Trimming at V came to 2 bases and at J to 4 bases, leaving 4 bases not matched to a gene. The CDR3 consists of 15 residues. The study's findings and limits: Reportedly, autoreactive clonotypes were serially detected in patients' blood but not controls'.

Sequencing used immunoSEQ multiplex PCR; TCRdb keeps in-frame clones, though not all of them. The data show fewer than 40,000 clones, with under 85% seen just once and roughly 1.3% held by the top ten. With regard to this clone: Its antigen is unknown.

This sequence was found in a human donor with narcolepsy. V is TRBV6-5 and J is TRBJ1-2, with TRBD1 identical over 10 bases. The sample consisted of CD45RA- memory CD4+ T cells from PBMCs. CDR3 sequence (DNA): TGTGCCAGCAGTTACCAGGACAGGGGGACCTATGGCTACACCTTC. It encodes CASSYQDRGTYGYTF.